The subject of this entry is one T cell receptor beta chain. Its antigen is still unknown. Primers: 60 Vbeta forward and 13 Jbeta reverse. Generated by immunoSEQ multiplex PCR, the TCRdb table keeps only in-frame clones and is missing some. Of more than 150,000 clones in the sample, about four fifths were seen once. CDR3 length equals 11 residues. Germline assignment: CDR1 DFQATT and CDR2 SNEGSKA (reference sequence). Trimming removed 3 bases from V and 12 bases from J; junction bases left unmatched: 4. The sample is drawn from a study of cytomegalovirus exposure and HLA in healthy donors. Points from the study as a whole: DRB1 showed the most TCR associations and HLA-C the fewest in a later analysis, as rates varied by HLA locus. Some V segments (TRBV6-2 and TRBV6-3 among them) were excluded as indistinguishable. A later analysis found that most CMV-associated TCR beta chains appeared HLA-restricted.

The sequenced sample consisted of PBMCs. This clonotype originated in a man aged 45 to 65 in good health and CMV-seronegative. The gene calls are TRBV20-1 and TRBJ2-1; 8 positions match TRBD2. The chain's CDR3 is CSASGRAGQFF. The DNA for the CDR3 is TGCAGTGCTAGCGGGAGGGCGGGGCAGTTCTTC.